Presented here are 2 T cell receptor beta chains from one specimen sequenced in a study of T cells in tuberculosis. Time point described: new active TB diagnosis, blood taken before or within 7 days of starting treatment. Data came from immunoSEQ multiplex PCR; TCRdb stores just in-frame clones and leaves some out. The repertoire holds tens of thousands of clones, with approximately 90% as singletons. The sample in question was PBMCs, obtained at tuberculosis diagnosis. The source of these receptors is an adult with tuberculosis.

The V call is TRBV7-6, the J call TRBJ2-5; 9 nucleotides match TRBD1. The end of the DNA aligns better with TRBJ2-7, so the J call may be wrong. The CDR3 extends over 16 amino acids. The germline CDR1 and CDR2 sequences are SGHVS and FNYEAQ. The CDR3 spells CASSHDGTGRSYEQYF. For the CDR3, the DNA is TGTGCCAGCAGCCACGATGGGACAGGGAGGTCCTACGAGCAGTACTTC.

CDR3 region: CASSPGTSSYNEQFF. The CDR3 DNA follows: TGTGCCAGCAGTCCCGGGACTAGTTCCTACAATGAGCAGTTCTTC. This chain connects TRBV27 to TRBJ2-1; 8 nucleotides line up with TRBD2. CDR3 length equals 15 residues. CDR1 and CDR2 (germline): MNHEY, SMNVEV (reference sequence). J was trimmed by 1 base and V by 5 bases; bases with no gene match: 4.